This T cell receptor (beta chain) was identified during a study of T cell responses to AZD1222 COVID-19 vaccine. Findings of the study overall: Spike-wide vaccine-associated CD4 TCRs dominated at 160-218 and 743-854. Recipients of AZD1222 seropositive at baseline numbered only 6 or 7.

On this clone: Its antigen remains unknown.

Using immunoSEQ multiplex PCR, the repertoire was profiled, and TCRdb retains in-frame clones only, with some absent. This sample yields 120,000 or so clones, of which 92% are seen a single time; over 0.95% belongs to the top ten. CDR1 and CDR2 from the germline V gene are DFQATT and SNEGSKA (reference sequence). V gave up 4 bases and J gave up 8 bases, with 9 bases separating them. The CDR3 consists of 11 residues. This material consisted of peripheral blood, taken on day 0 of AZD1222 vaccination. This receptor was obtained from an adult in good health. This chain connects TRBV20-1 to TRBJ1-3; possibly TRBD1 for D (6 bases). The CDR3 nucleotides are TGCAGTGCTACCAGGGGAGACACCATATATTTT. It encodes CSATRGDTIYF.